The T cell receptor beta chain described here comes from a study of blood T cell repertoires in COVID-19 (dated by TCRdb to between 2020 and 2021). Describing the broader study: Samples from collaborators originated in the United States, Italy and Spain and spanned both the acute and convalescent phases of COVID-19. The prospective study material was composed of cDNA or gDNA derived from T cells, B-cell-depleted T cells, or PBMCs. Deeply sampled blood TCRbeta repertoires from subjects exposed to, actively infected with, or recovered from COVID-19 were included in the dataset. A freely available public database, intended as a resource for researchers studying the immune response to SARS-CoV-2, is where the repertoires were released. Samples came from the ongoing ImmuneRACE study (first 160 participants) plus 1,254 subjects from 6 global collaborators. A de-identified subject ID, COVID-19 status, age in years and sex were almost always included in the sample metadata. Where available, HLA class I and class II types were taken from metadata supplied by the sample provider and were not determined by assay-based typing.

A word on this clone: It has no known antigen specificity. No base quality information exists; no much larger clone differs at one position.

TCRbeta CDR3 regions were amplified from genomic DNA using the immunoSEQ Assay, a bias-controlled multiplex PCR. Turning to the authors' computational methods: The number of nucleated cells in each sample was estimated by amplification of reference gene primers within the assay. To quantify the absolute abundance of each unique TCRbeta CDR3 rearrangement, sequence reads were collapsed and filtered. For each sample, productive Simpson clonality was calculated by taking the square root of Simpson's diversity index across productive rearrangements. The table was pulled from immuneACCESS by TCRdb, which kept in-frame rearrangements only. Such tables lose some clones; where checked, under half of the loss comes from unresolved V genes, and the rest has no known cause. That table supplies the V and J calls and clone size; D and trimming were determined from the DNA. The sample has roughly 100,000 clones on record, around 81% of them singletons. 4.1% of the sample rests with the top ten.

Trimming costs V 4 bases and J 5 bases, and their ends lie 15 bases apart. CDR1 and CDR2 are drawn from the germline V gene: LGHNA, YSLEER. Taken from cysteine to phenylalanine, the CDR3 has 15 residues. Kept here is only the CDR3 DNA, which spans 45 bases and is read in frame from base 1. Each collaborating institution followed its own protocols to collect whole blood in K2EDTA tubes. Collaborator samples were shipped for TCRbeta analysis as frozen whole blood, isolated PBMCs, or DNA extracted from either sample type. Here is what the overall study found, with its caveats: How much clinical and demographic metadata was included differed by source and by participant, and the metadata was provided uncurated.

The chain is encoded by TRBV4-3 joined to TRBJ2-4; the D gene is perhaps TRBD1, from 6 matching bases. The sequencing input was peripheral blood. The receptor's source is a man aged 55 to 70 with acute or convalescent COVID-19. In nucleotides, the sequence is TGCGCCAGCAGCCGCCAATTCCGACAGGAAAACATTCAGTACTTC. Translation gives CASSRQFRQENIQYF.